Given below is one TCR beta chain in context. This specimen comes from a study of T cell changes during pregnancy in multiple sclerosis. Sequenced by immunoSEQ multiplex PCR; TCRdb stores in-frame clones only, minus some. Of about 59,000 clones listed, roughly 94% are singletons. The sequence came from a female donor with multiple sclerosis, enrolled in a pregnancy study. This sample comprised CD8+ T cells from peripheral blood mononuclear cells, obtained after pregnancy.

This CDR3 is CASSTGGLLYEQYF. The CDR3, as DNA: TGTGCCAGTAGCACTGGCGGGCTGCTCTACGAGCAGTACTTC. This rearrangement joins TRBV19 to TRBJ2-7, with a possible D match to TRBD2 (5 bases). Per the germline V gene, CDR1 is LNHDA and CDR2 is SQIVND (reference sequence). This CDR3 comprises 14 residues. V was clipped by 6 bases and J by 3 bases, with 15 bases between them.